This T cell receptor (beta chain) was captured by sequencing in a study of CD8+CD57+ T cells in acquired aplastic anemia. Findings and limits, study-wide: Found in both controls and patients were fewer than 35 CD8+ CDR3 sequences.

The CDR3 sequence is 11 residues long. Per the germline V gene, CDR1 is DFQATT and CDR2 is SNEGSKA (reference sequence). The V gene lost 5 bases and the J gene lost 3 bases, with 5 bases spanning the gap. Both TCR beta VDJ combination and CDR3 sequence profiling were carried out. Genomic DNA was the template for this profiling. Each CDR3 protein gets one entry after TCRdb re-called the reads with MiXCR. The table lists 150,000 to 200,000 distinct CDR3 sequences, 45% to 60% of them singletons. For sequencing, patients were chosen who had shown expansion of CD8+CD57+ cells by flow cytometry. With regard to this clonotype: What it binds is not known.

The sequencing input was sorted CD4+, CD8+, or CD8+CD57+ T cells (not recorded which) from PBMCs. The chain couples TRBV20-1 to TRBJ1-3; D gene unclear. The sequence was collected from a human donor with aplastic anemia. The CDR3: CSAPYGNTIYF. In DNA form, the CDR3 reads TGCAGTGCTCCGTATGGAAACACCATATATTTT.